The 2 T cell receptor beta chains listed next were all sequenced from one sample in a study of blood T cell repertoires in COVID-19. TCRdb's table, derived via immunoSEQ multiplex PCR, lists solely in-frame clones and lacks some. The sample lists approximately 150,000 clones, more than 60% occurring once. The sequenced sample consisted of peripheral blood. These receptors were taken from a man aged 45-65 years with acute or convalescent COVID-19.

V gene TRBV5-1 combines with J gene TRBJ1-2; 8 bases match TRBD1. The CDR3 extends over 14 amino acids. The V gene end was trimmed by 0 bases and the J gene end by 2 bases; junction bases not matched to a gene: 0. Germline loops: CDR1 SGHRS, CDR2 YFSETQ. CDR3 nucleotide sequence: TGCGCCAGCAGCTTGGGGACAGGGAACTATGGCTACACCTTC. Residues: CASSLGTGNYGYTF.

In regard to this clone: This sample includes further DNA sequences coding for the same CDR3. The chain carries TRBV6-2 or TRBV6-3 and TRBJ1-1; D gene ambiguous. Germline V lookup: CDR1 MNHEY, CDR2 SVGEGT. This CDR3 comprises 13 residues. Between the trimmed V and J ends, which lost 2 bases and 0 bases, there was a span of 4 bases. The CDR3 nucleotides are TGTGCCAGCAGTTACAGCATGAACACTGAAGCTTTCTTT. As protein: CASSYSMNTEAFF.